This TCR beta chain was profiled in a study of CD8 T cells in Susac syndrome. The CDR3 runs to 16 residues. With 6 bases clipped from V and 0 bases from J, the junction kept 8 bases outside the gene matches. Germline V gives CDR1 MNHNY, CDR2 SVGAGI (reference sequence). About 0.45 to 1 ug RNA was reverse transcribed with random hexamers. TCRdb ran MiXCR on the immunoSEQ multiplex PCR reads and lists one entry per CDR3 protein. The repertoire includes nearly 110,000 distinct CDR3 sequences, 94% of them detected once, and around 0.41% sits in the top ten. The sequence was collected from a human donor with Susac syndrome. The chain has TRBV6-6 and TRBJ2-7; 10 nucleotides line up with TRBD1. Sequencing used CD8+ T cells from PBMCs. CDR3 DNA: TGTGCCAGCAGCTCCTGGACAGGGGGAGGCTCCTACGAGCAGTACTTC. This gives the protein CASSSWTGGGSYEQYF.